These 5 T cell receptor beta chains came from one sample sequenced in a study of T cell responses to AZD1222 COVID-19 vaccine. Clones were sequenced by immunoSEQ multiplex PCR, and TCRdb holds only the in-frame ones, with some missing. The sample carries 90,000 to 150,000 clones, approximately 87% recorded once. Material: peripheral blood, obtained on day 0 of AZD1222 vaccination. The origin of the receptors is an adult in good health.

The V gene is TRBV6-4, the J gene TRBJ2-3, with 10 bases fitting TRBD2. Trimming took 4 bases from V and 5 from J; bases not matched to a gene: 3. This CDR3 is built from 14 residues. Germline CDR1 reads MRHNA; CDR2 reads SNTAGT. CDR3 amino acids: CASSVAGGGDTQYF. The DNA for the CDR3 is TGTGCCAGCAGTGTAGCGGGGGGCGGAGATACGCAGTATTTT.

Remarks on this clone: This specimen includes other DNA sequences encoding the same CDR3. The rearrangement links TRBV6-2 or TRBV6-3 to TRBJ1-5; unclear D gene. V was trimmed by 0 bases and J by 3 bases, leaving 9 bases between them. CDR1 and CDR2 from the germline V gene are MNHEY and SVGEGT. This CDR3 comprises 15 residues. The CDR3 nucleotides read TGTGCCAGCAGTTACTCAGGACGGAACAATCAGCCCCAGCATTTT. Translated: CASSYSGRNNQPQHF.

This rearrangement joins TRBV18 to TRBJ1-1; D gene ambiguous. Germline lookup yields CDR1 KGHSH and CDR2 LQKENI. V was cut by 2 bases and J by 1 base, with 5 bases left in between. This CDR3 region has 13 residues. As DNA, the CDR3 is TGTGCCAGCTCACCAAACCAGAACACTGAAGCTTTCTTT. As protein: CASSPNQNTEAFF.

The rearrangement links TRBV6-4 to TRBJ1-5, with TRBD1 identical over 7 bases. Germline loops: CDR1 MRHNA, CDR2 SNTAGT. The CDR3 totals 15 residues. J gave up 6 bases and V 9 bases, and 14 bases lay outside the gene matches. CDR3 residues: CASQQEGGAGQPQHF. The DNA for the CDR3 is TGTGCCAGTCAGCAGGAAGGGGGCGCGGGTCAGCCCCAGCATTTT.

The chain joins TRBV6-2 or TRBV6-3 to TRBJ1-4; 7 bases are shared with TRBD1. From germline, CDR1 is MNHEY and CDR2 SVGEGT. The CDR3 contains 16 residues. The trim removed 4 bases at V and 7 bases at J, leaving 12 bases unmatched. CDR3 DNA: TGTGCCAGCAGTTCCACGCTGGGACAGCGCGGTGAAAAACTGTTTTTT. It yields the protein CASSSTLGQRGEKLFF.